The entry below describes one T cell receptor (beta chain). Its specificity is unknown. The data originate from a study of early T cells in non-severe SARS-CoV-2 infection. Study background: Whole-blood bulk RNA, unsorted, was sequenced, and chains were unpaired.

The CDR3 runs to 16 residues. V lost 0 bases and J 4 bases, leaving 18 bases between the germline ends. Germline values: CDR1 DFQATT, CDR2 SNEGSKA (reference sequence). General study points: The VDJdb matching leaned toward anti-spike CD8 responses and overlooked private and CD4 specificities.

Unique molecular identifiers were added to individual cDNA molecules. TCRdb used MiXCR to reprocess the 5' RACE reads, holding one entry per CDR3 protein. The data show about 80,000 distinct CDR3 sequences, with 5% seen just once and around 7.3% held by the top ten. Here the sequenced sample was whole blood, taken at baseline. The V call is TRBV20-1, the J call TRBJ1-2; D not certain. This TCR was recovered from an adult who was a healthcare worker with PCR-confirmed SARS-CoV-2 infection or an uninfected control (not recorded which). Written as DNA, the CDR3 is TGCAGTGCTAGAGAGGGCGACCGAAGCATAATCTATGGCTACACCTTC. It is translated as CSAREGDRSIIYGYTF.